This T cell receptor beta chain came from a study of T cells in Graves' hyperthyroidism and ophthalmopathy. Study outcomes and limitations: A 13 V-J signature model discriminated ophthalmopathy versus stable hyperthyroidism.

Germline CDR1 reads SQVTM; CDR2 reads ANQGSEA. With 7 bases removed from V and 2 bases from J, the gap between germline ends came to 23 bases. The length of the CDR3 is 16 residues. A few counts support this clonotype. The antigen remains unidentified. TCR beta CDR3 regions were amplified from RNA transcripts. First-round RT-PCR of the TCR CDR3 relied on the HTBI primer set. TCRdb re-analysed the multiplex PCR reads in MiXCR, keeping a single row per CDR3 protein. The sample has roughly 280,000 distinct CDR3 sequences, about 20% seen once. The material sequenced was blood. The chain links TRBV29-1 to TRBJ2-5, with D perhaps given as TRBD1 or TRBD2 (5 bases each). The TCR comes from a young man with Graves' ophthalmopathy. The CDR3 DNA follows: TGCAGCGCCCGGGGCGGGTGGATTCTAGCACAAGAGACCCAGTACTTC. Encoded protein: CSARGGWILAQETQYF.